This T cell receptor beta chain originates from a study of T-cell memory formation after mild COVID-19. Across the study: Across donors, TCR clusters were largely donor specific.

A note on this clonotype: The antigen remains unidentified. Relative to the germline gene, one junction end is altered; a read error may explain this.

This CDR3 is 16 amino acids long. Constant-segment-primed 5'RACE gave TCR alpha and TCR beta cDNA libraries with sample barcodes and UMIs. TCRdb re-analysed the 5' RACE reads in MiXCR, keeping a single row per CDR3 protein. Of hundreds of thousands of distinct CDR3 sequences in the sample, approximately 25% were seen once. Findings and caveats of the study: Nothing confirmed that second-wave clones peaking on day 37 were specific for SARS-CoV-2. Cross-reactive memory apparently joined, as some responding clones appeared in pre-infection memory.

This receptor was identified in an adult woman who had mild COVID-19 (a few samples of this study predate the infection). Cell type and time point are not known. The rearrangement links TRBV12-3 or TRBV12-4 to TRBJ1-5; 7 bases align to TRBD1. Sequencing was performed on PBMCs or a T cell subset sorted from them (not recorded which). The CDR3 DNA reads TGTGCCAGCAGTCCACAGGGGAGGGGAAGCAATCAGCCACAGCATTTT. This sequence encodes CASSPQGRGSNQPQHF.